These 17 T cell receptor beta chains were all obtained from the same sample, sequenced in a study of blood T cell repertoires in COVID-19. Sequencing was performed with immunoSEQ multiplex PCR; in TCRdb, only in-frame clones are kept and a portion is missing. The data contain about 290,000 clones, more than 85% of them seen just once; the ten biggest clones take up about 4.6%. Sequenced sample: peripheral blood. Every receptor here comes from a man aged 40-49 years with acute or convalescent COVID-19.

A word on this clone: Other DNA sequences in the sample encode the same CDR3. The chain recombines TRBV6-5 with TRBJ2-7, with 10 bases lining up with TRBD1. The CDR3 length is 13 residues. J lost 3 bases, V lost 6 bases, and 2 bases had no gene match. Looked up from germline, CDR1 is MNHEY and CDR2 is SVGAGI. The CDR3 spells CASSRDRGYEQYF. The DNA for the CDR3 is TGTGCCAGCAGCCGGGACAGGGGCTACGAGCAGTACTTC.

The CDR3 loop is CASSPGGLQGRTEAFF. CDR3 DNA sequence: TGCGCCAGCTCCCCTGGGGGCCTTCAGGGACGCACTGAAGCTTTCTTT. V gene TRBV5-1 combines with J gene TRBJ1-1; tentatively, D is TRBD1 (6 bases). The V end was cut by 7 bases, the J end by 4 bases, with 23 bases between. This CDR3 contains 16 residues. Germline-derived CDR1 and CDR2 are SGHRS and YFSETQ.

The chain couples TRBV21-1 to TRBJ1-2; the table's D call of TRBD1 was not tested on the DNA. TRBV21-1 is a pseudogene. The CDR3 loop spans 13 amino acids. The CDR3 bases are TGTGCCAGCAGCAAAGGCCAGGGGGGCGGCTACACCTTC. Translation gives CASSKGQGGGYTF.

This chain uses TRBV6-6 with TRBJ2-1; possibly TRBD1 for D (5 bases). V dropped 6 bases and J dropped 0 bases, with 9 bases sitting between them. The CDR3 is 14 residues long. CDR1 is MNHNY, CDR2 SVGAGI, per germline (reference sequence). The CDR3 bases are TGTGCCAGCAGATTCGACAGCTCCTACAATGAGCAGTTCTTC. It codes for CASRFDSSYNEQFF.

The rearrangement uses TRBV5-1 and TRBJ2-1; maybe TRBD2 (7 bases). V lost 2 bases, J lost 1 base, and 13 bases lay in between. Germline CDR1 SGHRS, CDR2 YFSETQ. The CDR3 has 16 amino acids. The CDR3 here is CASSLTRGASYNEQFF. For the CDR3, the DNA is TGCGCCAGCAGCTTAACTCGGGGGGCTTCCTACAATGAGCAGTTCTTC.

This chain links TRBV27 with TRBJ2-7, with TRBD1 identical over 11 bases. Germline CDR1 reads MNHEY; CDR2 reads SMNVEV (reference sequence). The CDR3 extends over 16 amino acids. The V segment lost 5 bases and the J segment 5 bases; nucleotides outside the gene matches: 11. CDR3 residues: CASSPRWGTGGHEQYF. Here the CDR3 DNA reads TGTGCCAGCAGTCCTCGGTGGGGGACAGGGGGGCACGAGCAGTACTTC.

The chain links TRBV6-1 to TRBJ2-7, with 8 bases that match TRBD1. The CDR3 spans 16 residues. CDR1 is MNHNS, CDR2 SASEGT, per germline. The junction had 7 bases not matched to a gene; V was cut back by 2 bases and J by 1 base. The CDR3, as DNA: TGTGCCAGCAGTGAAAGGGTGGGGACAGGTTCCTACGAGCAGTACTTC. Translation gives CASSERVGTGSYEQYF.

The rearrangement links TRBV7-2 to TRBJ1-1, with TRBD1 identical over 8 bases. Germline V CDR1 and CDR2: SGHTA, FQGNSA. There are 15 residues in the CDR3. Unmatched junction bases numbered 6, after V lost 5 bases and J lost 1 base. The CDR3 here is CASSPDRGRNTEAFF. The CDR3 DNA is TGTGCCAGCAGCCCTGACAGGGGTCGGAACACTGAAGCTTTCTTT.

V gene TRBV11-2 combines with J gene TRBJ2-1; TRBD2 aligns across 10 bases. Germline V gene data show CDR1 as SGHAT and CDR2 as FQNNGV. Trimming took 5 bases from V and 3 from J; bases not matched to a gene: 7. The CDR3 contains 16 residues. The DNA of the CDR3 is TGTGCCAGCAGCCTCGAACTAGCGGGGATCTACAATGAGCAGTTCTTC. The encoded protein is CASSLELAGIYNEQFF.

CDR3 DNA sequence: TGTGCCTGGAGCGGGACAGGCCTTCAGCCCCAGCATTTT. This translates into CAWSGTGLQPQHF. This chain links TRBV30 with TRBJ1-5, with 8 nucleotides matching TRBD1. The V gene end was trimmed by 3 bases and the J gene end by 6 bases; junction bases not matched to a gene: 4. The CDR3 spans 13 residues. Germline V gene sequence: CDR1 GTSNPN, CDR2 SVGIG (reference sequence).

V gene TRBV4-2 combines with J gene TRBJ2-2; D unresolved. V was cut by 0 bases and J by 7 bases, with 9 bases left in between. The CDR3 contains 14 residues. Germline CDR1 is LGHNA and CDR2 is YNFKEQ. In DNA form, the CDR3 reads TGTGCCAGCAGCCAAGATAAGAGCGACGGGGAGCTGTTTTTT. This translates into CASSQDKSDGELFF.

This clone was observed once. The chain employs TRBV24-1 and TRBJ1-5, with a possible D match to TRBD1 (5 bases). Trimming removed 6 bases from V and 3 bases from J, with 11 bases in between. The germline V gene encodes CDR1 KGHDR and CDR2 SFDVKD. The CDR3 is 14 amino acids. The CDR3 spells CATSTSTVNQPQHF. The CDR3 coding sequence is TGTGCCACCAGTACTTCGACAGTCAATCAGCCCCAGCATTTT.

This rearrangement joins TRBV7-3 to TRBJ2-2, with D maybe TRBD2 (6 bases). Deletions cut 3 bases from V and 10 bases from J, with 15 bases between. Germline V gene data show CDR1 as SGHTA and CDR2 as FQGTGA. CDR3 length: 14 amino acids. The DNA of the CDR3 is TGTGCCAGCAGCTTCACCGGAGGGAGCTTGGAGCTGTTTTTT. It codes for CASSFTGGSLELFF.

This chain links TRBV5-8 with TRBJ1-5, with 10 bases identical to TRBD1. This CDR3 has 17 residues. The ends lost 5 bases at V and 2 bases at J; junction bases unmatched: 10. Germline loops: CDR1 SGHTS, CDR2 YDEGEE. This CDR3 is CASSFRQGAAGNQPQHF. The CDR3 nucleotides read TGTGCCAGCAGTTTCCGACAGGGGGCGGCGGGCAATCAGCCCCAGCATTTT. The full variable domain, in which reference TRBV5-8 and TRBJ1-5 provide the parts outside the CDR3, is EAGVTQSPTHLIKTRGQQATLRCSPISGHTSVYWYQQALGLGLQFLLWYDEGEERNRGNFPPRFSGRQFPNYSSELNVNALELEDSALYLCASSFRQGAAGNQPQHFGDGTRLSIL.

The chain combines TRBV2 with TRBJ1-1; 7 bases map to TRBD1. V was pared by 4 bases and J by 4 bases, with 6 bases of the junction left unmatched. Germline V gene sequence: CDR1 SNHLY, CDR2 FYNNEI. This CDR3 is built from 14 residues. The CDR3, as DNA: TGTGCCAGCAGTGTTAGGCAGGGGGGCACTGAAGCTTTCTTT. It yields the protein CASSVRQGGTEAFF.

The chain links TRBV6-6 to TRBJ1-2, with a tentative D call TRBD1 (5 bases). The CDR3 consists of 11 residues. CDR1 and CDR2 from the germline V gene are MNHNY and SVGAGI (reference sequence). The ends were cut back, 7 bases at V and 10 bases at J, with 13 bases in the middle. CDR3 sequence (DNA): TGTGCCAGCACTCTAGGGGTGGACTACACCTTC. Protein product: CASTLGVDYTF.

CDR3 bases: TGCGCCAGCAGCTTAGGGGGACAAGGACCCACAGATACGCAGTATTTT. Its translation is CASSLGGQGPTDTQYF. V is TRBV5-1 and J is TRBJ2-3; TRBD1 is a possible D gene (6 bases). With 2 bases removed from V and 2 bases from J, the gap between germline ends came to 15 bases. The germline CDR1 and CDR2 sequences are SGHRS and YFSETQ. There are 16 residues in the CDR3.